Below, 4 T cell receptor beta chains from the same sample are listed, as sequenced in a study of cytotoxic CD8 clonotypes in ibrutinib-treated CLL. Only in-frame clones appear in the TCRdb table, and some are missing; sequencing was by immunoSEQ multiplex PCR. The repertoire holds approximately 350,000 clones, with 67% as singletons. The specimen was PBMCs, collected after 36 months of ibrutinib treatment. These receptors originate from a human donor with chronic lymphocytic leukemia.

This clone was observed a handful of times. The chain has TRBV7-9 and TRBJ2-2, with 8 bases identical to TRBD1. The V gene's germline CDR1 is SEHNR and CDR2 FQNEAQ (reference sequence). This CDR3 is built from 15 residues. The V segment lost 1 base and the J segment 7 bases; nucleotides outside the gene matches: 5. The CDR3 sequence is CASSLVQGAHGELFF. As DNA, the CDR3 is TGTGCCAGCAGCTTAGTCCAGGGGGCGCACGGGGAGCTGTTTTTT.

V and J are TRBV6-1 and TRBJ2-3; 9 bases map to TRBD1. Looked up from germline, CDR1 is MNHNS and CDR2 is SASEGT. After removal of 6 bases from V and 5 bases from J, the junction contained 9 bases not matched to a gene. The CDR3 totals 15 residues. CDR3 coding DNA: TGTGCCAGCAGGAGAAGGACAGGGGAAAAAGATACGCAGTATTTT. Translating gives CASRRRTGEKDTQYF.

CDR3 nucleotides: TGTGCCACCAGCAGGACAGGGAATGGTTCACCCCTCCACTTT. This codes for CATSRTGNGSPLHF. This sequence joins TRBV15 and TRBJ1-6; TRBD1 aligns across 7 bases. This CDR3 has 14 amino acids. Trimming removed 3 bases from V and 9 bases from J; junction bases left unmatched: 5. In germline, CDR1 is LNHNV, CDR2 YYDKDF (reference sequence).

The genes are TRBV6-9 and TRBJ1-2; 9 bases align to TRBD1. Germline lookup yields CDR1 MNHGY and CDR2 SVAAGI. The CDR3 spans 16 residues. J gave up 8 bases and V 0 bases, and 10 bases lay outside the gene matches. As DNA, the CDR3 is TGTGCCAGCAGTTATTCGTTGACAGGGGGGGGTTGCGGCTACACCTTC. Protein: CASSYSLTGGGCGYTF.